A selection of T cell receptor beta chains follows, all from one sample in a study of blood T cells in healthy people across ages. TCRdb re-called the 5' RACE reads through MiXCR, storing one row per CDR3 protein. The table shows about 1.1 million distinct CDR3 sequences, with about two fifths occurring only once. Sequenced sample: blood. These receptor sequences come from a man aged 18 to 29 in good health. The CDR3 runs from the conserved cysteine through the conserved F or W. A D gene is named only where the DNA matches it firmly. Expanded clones get a size class; other rows say once, few or many, or leave the size out.

>-|TRBJ2-2|few|TRBV3-1
CASSQRGETGELFF
TGTGCCAGCAGCCAGCGGGGAGAGACCGGGGAGCTGTTTTTT
>-|TRBJ2-5|-|TRBV4-3
CASSQVVSISYNEQYF
TGCGCCAGCAGCCAAGTTGTTTCAATCTCCTACAATGAGCAGTACTTC
>TRBD1|TRBJ1-2|-|TRBV5-5
CASSLRPAGQGNYGYTF
TGTGCCAGCAGCTTGCGGCCCGCAGGACAGGGAAACTATGGCTACACCTTC
>-|TRBJ1-1|few|TRBV20-1
CSASRTVNTEAFF
TGCAGTGCTAGTAGGACCGTGAACACTGAAGCTTTCTTT
>-|TRBJ2-7|few|TRBV4-3
CASSQVTGSYNEQYF
TGCGCCAGCAGCCAAGTAACAGGTTCCTACAATGAGCAGTACTTC
>TRBD1|TRBJ1-2|-|TRBV7-2
CASRDSTGGGGYTF
TGTGCCAGCAGGGATAGCACAGGGGGCGGCGGCTACACCTTC
>-|TRBJ1-2|once|TRBV5-4
CASSALNLVNYGYTF
TGTGCCAGCAGCGCCCTCAACCTTGTTAACTATGGCTACACCTTC
>-|TRBJ1-6|few|TRBV29-1
CSVAPSYNSPLHF
TGCAGCGTCGCCCCGTCCTATAATTCACCCCTCCACTTT
>TRBD1|TRBJ1-2|-|TRBV30
CAWSVSRTGGGYTF
TGTGCCTGGAGTGTATCCCGGACAGGGGGTGGCTACACCTTC
>-|TRBJ1-2|-|TRBV20-1
CSARLPPGPYGYTF
TGCAGTGCTAGGTTGCCCCCCGGGCCCTATGGCTACACCTTC
>-|TRBJ2-5|-|TRBV3-1
CASSQDPGSPQYF
TGTGCCAGCAGCCAAGATCCGGGTTCGCCCCAGTACTTC
>TRBD1|TRBJ2-7|few|TRBV7-2
CASSLSVSGTGVPYEQYF
TGTGCCAGCAGCTTAAGTGTCTCCGGGACAGGGGTTCCCTACGAGCAGTACTTC
>TRBD2|TRBJ2-7|-|TRBV7-3
CASSLGSGTSGGSMSSYNEQYF
TGTGCCAGCAGCTTAGGCTCCGGGACTAGCGGGGGTTCTATGAGCTCCTACAATGAGCAGTACTTC
>TRBD2|TRBJ2-3|few|TRBV4-3
CASSQGGGRSATDTQYF
TGCGCCAGCAGCCAAGGGGGGGGACGTTCGGCCACAGATACGCAGTATTTT
>-|TRBJ2-5|-|TRBV13
CASSVYVRETQYF
TGTGCCAGCAGCGTATACGTTAGGGAGACCCAGTACTTC
>-|TRBJ1-1|-|TRBV9
CASTPYPLSNTEAFF
TGTGCCAGCACCCCTTATCCATTATCGAACACTGAAGCTTTCTTT
>-|TRBJ2-5|-|TRBV9
CASSARLGQETQYF
TGTGCCAGCAGCGCCCGACTAGGACAAGAGACCCAGTACTTC
>-|TRBJ2-1|-|TRBV5-1
CASSMGTFIYNEQFF
TGCGCCAGCAGCATGGGGACATTTATCTACAATGAGCAGTTCTTC
>-|TRBJ2-6|-|TRBV20-1
CSAPGTGANVLTF
TGCAGTGCTCCAGGGACTGGGGCCAACGTCCTGACTTTC
>-|TRBJ1-2|-|TRBV12-3/TRBV12-4
CASMSPGAANYGYTF
TGTGCCAGCATGAGCCCGGGTGCCGCCAACTATGGCTACACCTTC
>TRBD1|TRBJ1-4|few|TRBV4-2
CASSRGQINEKLFF
TGTGCCAGCAGCCGGGGACAGATTAATGAAAAACTGTTTTTT
>-|TRBJ2-5|-|TRBV5-5
CASSLWRTQETQYF
TGTGCCAGCAGCTTGTGGAGGACCCAAGAGACCCAGTACTTC
>TRBD1|TRBJ1-4|few|TRBV20-1
CSARAPEGQSNEKLFF
TGCAGTGCTAGAGCCCCCGAGGGACAGTCTAATGAAAAACTGTTTTTT
>-|TRBJ2-5|many|TRBV7-2
CASSLIAAQETQYF
TGTGCCAGCAGCTTAATAGCGGCCCAAGAGACCCAGTACTTC
>TRBD1|TRBJ2-1|few|TRBV4-2
CASSQGGGDTGGRQFF
TGTGCCAGCAGCCAAGGTGGTGGGGACACAGGGGGGAGGCAGTTCTTC
>TRBD1|TRBJ1-1|-|TRBV20-1
CSATMTGNEAFF
TGCAGTGCTACCATGACAGGGAATGAAGCTTTCTTT
>-|TRBJ2-2|few|TRBV7-2
CASSLRNPNTGELFF
TGTGCCAGCAGCTTACGTAACCCGAACACCGGGGAGCTGTTTTTT
>-|TRBJ2-4|-|TRBV20-1
CSARGQMPNKNIQYF
TGCAGTGCTAGAGGCCAGATGCCTAACAAAAACATTCAGTACTTC
>-|TRBJ2-7|-|TRBV5-1
CASSLAATVVEQYF
TGCGCCAGCAGCTTGGCAGCGACAGTGGTCGAGCAGTACTTC
>-|TRBJ2-7|-|TRBV4-2
CASSQGIPYEQYF
TGTGCCAGCAGCCAGGGGATTCCTTACGAGCAGTACTTC
>TRBD1|TRBJ2-4|-|TRBV7-2
CASSYRGESKNIQYF
TGTGCCAGCAGCTACAGGGGAGAGTCCAAAAACATTCAGTACTTC
>-|TRBJ2-1|few|TRBV28
CASRPPGVNEQFF
TGTGCCAGCAGGCCGCCAGGCGTCAATGAGCAGTTCTTC
>-|TRBJ1-2|few|TRBV20-1
CSAWRETVGGYTF
TGCAGTGCGTGGAGGGAGACAGTGGGCGGCTACACCTTC
>TRBD2|TRBJ2-5|few|TRBV7-9
CASSPQLTSPETQYF
TGTGCCAGCAGCCCTCAATTGACTAGCCCGGAGACCCAGTACTTC
>-|TRBJ1-6|-|TRBV20-1
CSAREGGLLYSPLHF
TGCAGTGCTAGAGAGGGTGGGCTATTGTATTCACCCCTCCACTTT
>-|TRBJ1-2|few|TRBV29-1
CSVQGHLNYGYTF
TGCAGCGTCCAAGGACACCTTAACTATGGCTACACCTTC
>-|TRBJ2-3|-|TRBV7-2
CASSLYSSMLADTQYF
TGTGCCAGCAGCTTATATTCTAGTATGTTGGCAGATACGCAGTATTTT
>-|TRBJ2-3|-|TRBV4-3
CAGSQDRVTTQYF
TGCGCCGGCAGCCAAGATCGGGTTACTACGCAGTATTTT
>-|TRBJ2-7|few|TRBV20-1
CSARNSSSRGPKNNEQYF
TGCAGTGCTAGAAATTCGTCCAGCAGGGGTCCAAAAAACAATGAGCAGTACTTC
>TRBD1|TRBJ2-7|many|TRBV12-3/TRBV12-4
CASSLGTGEQYF
TGTGCCAGCAGTTTAGGGACAGGCGAGCAGTACTTC
>TRBD1|TRBJ2-1|-|TRBV27
CASSFLGTGSNEQFF
TGTGCCAGCAGTTTCCTCGGGACAGGGAGTAATGAGCAGTTCTTC
>-|TRBJ2-7|-|TRBV12-3/TRBV12-4
CASSKGAAYEQYF
TGTGCCAGCAGTAAAGGGGCAGCCTACGAGCAGTACTTC
>TRBD1|TRBJ2-7|-|TRBV24-1
CATSDLGRQGVYEQYF
TGTGCCACCAGTGATTTAGGTCGGCAGGGGGTCTACGAGCAGTACTTC
>-|TRBJ1-2|few|TRBV12-3/TRBV12-4
CASSLGGQHYGYTF
TGTGCCAGCAGTTTGGGGGGGCAGCACTATGGCTACACCTTC
>TRBD2|TRBJ2-7|few|TRBV7-9
CASSPPLAGRYEQYF
TGTGCCAGCAGCCCCCCACTAGCGGGCCGCTACGAGCAGTACTTC
>-|TRBJ1-6|-|TRBV20-1
CSASDVGGSPLHF
TGCAGTGCTAGTGACGTCGGAGGGTCACCCCTCCACTTT
>TRBD2|TRBJ2-1|few|TRBV7-8
CASSPSGRNNEQFF
TGTGCCAGCAGCCCTAGCGGGCGAAACAATGAGCAGTTCTTC
>-|TRBJ2-3|-|TRBV6-2/TRBV6-3
CASSYGVGTDTQYF
TGTGCCAGCAGTTACGGGGTTGGTACAGATACGCAGTATTTT
>-|TRBJ2-5|once|TRBV4-3
CASSQERREETQYF
TGCGCCAGCAGCCAAGAACGGAGGGAAGAGACCCAGTACTTC
>-|TRBJ2-3|-|TRBV11-2
CASSLNAAGDAQYF
TGTGCCAGCAGTTTAAACGCGGCAGGAGATGCGCAGTATTTT
>TRBD1|TRBJ1-6|few|TRBV7-2
CASSLRQGGSPLHF
TGTGCCAGCAGCTTAAGACAGGGTGGATCACCCCTCCACTTT